This T cell receptor (beta chain) was recovered during a study of blood T cell repertoires in COVID-19. This CDR3 comprises 14 residues. V shed 3 bases, J shed 4 bases, and the junction held 2 bases outside the gene matches. CDR1 and CDR2 from the germline V gene are KGHSH and LQKENI. Profiling relied on immunoSEQ multiplex PCR, and the TCRdb table lists in-frame clones only, not all of them. This sample has around 75,000 clones; 84% occur once, and the top ten carry about 14%. The genes are TRBV18 and TRBJ1-3; the match to TRBD1 covers 8 bases. The specimen was peripheral blood. This receptor was taken from a man aged 45-60 years with COVID-19, enrolled during active disease. The CDR3: CASSPTGAGNTIYF. DNA of the CDR3: TGTGCCAGCTCACCGACAGGGGCGGGAAACACCATATATTTT.